This TCR beta chain was sequenced during a study of cytomegalovirus exposure and HLA in healthy donors. The PCR made use of 60 Vbeta and 13 Jbeta primers. TCRdb's copy holds only in-frame clones and misses some; the assay was immunoSEQ multiplex PCR. The repertoire has approximately 200,000 clones, approximately 84% of them found once; the top ten carry under 7%. Study results and caveats: As was reported, the HLA-A and HLA-B alleles of most subjects were accurately predicted from TCR beta sequences.

This clone was detected a few times. Its matching antigen is unknown. Looked up from germline, CDR1 is SQVTM and CDR2 is ANQGSEA. The V end lost 5 bases, the J end lost 6 bases, and 8 bases lay between the germline ends. This CDR3 has 10 amino acids. At the time of sampling, donors were nominally healthy, though unrecorded immune exposures were likely. The receptor's source is a woman aged 30 to 39 in good health and CMV-seropositive. The sample taken for sequencing was PBMCs. The V and J genes are TRBV29-1 and TRBJ2-7; TRBD2 might be the D (6 bases). The CDR3 DNA reads as TGCAGCGTTTCGGAGGGCGAGCAGTACTTC. Protein product: CSVSEGEQYF.